The present entry profiles one TCR beta chain with its context. The CDR3 extends over 15 amino acids. Trimming took 3 bases from V and 4 from J, leaving 10 bases between them. CDR1 and CDR2 from the germline V gene are SGHTA and FQGTGA. This sample is drawn from a study of blood T cell repertoires in COVID-19. Some clones are missing from TCRdb's copy, which holds only in-frame ones; the method was immunoSEQ multiplex PCR. The sample has around 200,000 clones, 80% to 90% seen once; the top ten hold around 3.3%. Sequencing used peripheral blood. This receptor was obtained from a man aged 55 to 69 with acute or convalescent COVID-19. The chain combines TRBV7-3 with TRBJ2-6, with D perhaps matching TRBD1 (6 bases). CDR3 in amino acids: CASSFTGSGANVLTF. CDR3 DNA sequence: TGTGCCAGCAGCTTTACAGGGTCCGGGGCCAACGTCCTGACTTTC.